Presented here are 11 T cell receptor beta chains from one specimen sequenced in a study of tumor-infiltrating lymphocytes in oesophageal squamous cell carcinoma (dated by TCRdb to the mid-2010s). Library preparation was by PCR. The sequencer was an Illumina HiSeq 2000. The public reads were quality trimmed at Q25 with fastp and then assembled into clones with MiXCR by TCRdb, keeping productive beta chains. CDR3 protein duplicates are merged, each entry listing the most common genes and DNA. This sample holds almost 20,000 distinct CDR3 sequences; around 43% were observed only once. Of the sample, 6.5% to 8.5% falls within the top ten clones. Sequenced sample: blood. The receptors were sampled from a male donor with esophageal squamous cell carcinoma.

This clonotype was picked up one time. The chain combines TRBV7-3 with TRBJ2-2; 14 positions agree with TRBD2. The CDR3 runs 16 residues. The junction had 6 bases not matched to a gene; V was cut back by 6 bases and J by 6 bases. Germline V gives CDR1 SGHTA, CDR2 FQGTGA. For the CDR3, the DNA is TGTGCCAGCAGTTGGGGACTAGCGGGAGAGTCCGGGGAGCTGTTTTTT. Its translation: CASSWGLAGESGELFF.

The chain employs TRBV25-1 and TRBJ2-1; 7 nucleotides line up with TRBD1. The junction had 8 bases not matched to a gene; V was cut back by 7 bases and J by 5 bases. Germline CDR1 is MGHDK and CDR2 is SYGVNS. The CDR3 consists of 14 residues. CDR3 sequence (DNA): TGTGCCAGCAATCGCGAGGGGGCGGACAATGAGCAGTTCTTC. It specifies CASNREGADNEQFF.

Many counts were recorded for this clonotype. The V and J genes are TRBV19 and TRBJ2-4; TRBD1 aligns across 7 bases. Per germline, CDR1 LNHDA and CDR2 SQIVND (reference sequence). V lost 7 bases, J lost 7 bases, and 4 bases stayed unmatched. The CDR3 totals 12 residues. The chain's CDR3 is CASTLTGNIQYF. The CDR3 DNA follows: TGTGCCAGTACCCTGACAGGGAACATTCAGTACTTC.

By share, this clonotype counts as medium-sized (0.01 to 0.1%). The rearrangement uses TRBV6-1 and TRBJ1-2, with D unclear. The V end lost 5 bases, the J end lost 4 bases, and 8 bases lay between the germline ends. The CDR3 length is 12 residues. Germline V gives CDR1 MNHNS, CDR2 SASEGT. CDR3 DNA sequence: TGTGCCAGCAGTCCGATCGGCTATGGCTACACCTTC. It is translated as CASSPIGYGYTF.

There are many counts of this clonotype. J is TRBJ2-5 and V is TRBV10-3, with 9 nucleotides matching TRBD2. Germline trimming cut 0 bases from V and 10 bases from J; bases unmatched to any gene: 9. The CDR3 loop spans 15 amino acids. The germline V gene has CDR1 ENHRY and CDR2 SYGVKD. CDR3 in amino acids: CAISESRGGAQGQYF. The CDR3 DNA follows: TGTGCCATCAGTGAGTCGCGGGGGGGAGCCCAGGGCCAGTACTTC.

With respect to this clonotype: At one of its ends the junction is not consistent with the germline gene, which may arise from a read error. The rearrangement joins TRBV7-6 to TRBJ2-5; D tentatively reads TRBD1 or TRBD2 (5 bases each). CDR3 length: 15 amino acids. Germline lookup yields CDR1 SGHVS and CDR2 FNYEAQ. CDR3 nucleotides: TGTGCTAGCAGCTTAGTTGGTTTAGGGACGGCACCCCAGTACTTC. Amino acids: CASSLVGLGTAPQYF.

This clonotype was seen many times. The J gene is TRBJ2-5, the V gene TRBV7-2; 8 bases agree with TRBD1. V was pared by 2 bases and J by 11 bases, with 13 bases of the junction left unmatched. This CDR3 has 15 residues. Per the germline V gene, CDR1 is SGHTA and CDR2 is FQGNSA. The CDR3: CASSLRTGKHNEQYF. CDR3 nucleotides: TGTGCCAGCAGCTTAAGGACAGGGAAGCACAATGAGCAGTACTTC.

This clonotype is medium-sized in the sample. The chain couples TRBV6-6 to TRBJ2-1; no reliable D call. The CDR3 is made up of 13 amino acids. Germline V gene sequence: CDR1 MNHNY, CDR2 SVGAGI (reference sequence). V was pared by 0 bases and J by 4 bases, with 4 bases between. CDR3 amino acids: CASSYSGYNEQFF. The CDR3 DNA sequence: TGTGCCAGCAGTTACTCAGGTTACAATGAGCAGTTCTTC.

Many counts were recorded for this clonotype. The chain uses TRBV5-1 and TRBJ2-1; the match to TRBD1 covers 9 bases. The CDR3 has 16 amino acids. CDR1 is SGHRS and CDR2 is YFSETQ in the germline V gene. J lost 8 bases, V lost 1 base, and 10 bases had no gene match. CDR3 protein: CASSLTPGTGIHEQFF. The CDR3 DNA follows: TGCGCCAGCAGCTTGACCCCCGGGACAGGGATCCATGAGCAGTTCTTC.

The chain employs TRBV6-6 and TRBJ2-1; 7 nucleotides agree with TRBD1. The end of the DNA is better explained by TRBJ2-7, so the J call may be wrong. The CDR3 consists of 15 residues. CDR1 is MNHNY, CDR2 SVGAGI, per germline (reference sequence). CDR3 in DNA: TGTGCCAGCAGTTACTCTCTGGACAGGACCTACGAGCAGTACTTC. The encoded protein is CASSYSLDRTYEQYF.

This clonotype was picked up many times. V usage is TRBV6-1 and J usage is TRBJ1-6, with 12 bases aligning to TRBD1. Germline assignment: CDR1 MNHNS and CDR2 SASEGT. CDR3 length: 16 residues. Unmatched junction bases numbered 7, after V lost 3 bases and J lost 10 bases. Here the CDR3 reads CASSDIGTGGASPLHF. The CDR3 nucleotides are TGTGCCAGCAGTGATATCGGGACAGGGGGCGCGTCACCCCTCCACTTT.